This T cell receptor (beta chain) was found in a study of sequential checkpoint blockade in melanoma. CDR1 and CDR2 from the germline V gene are MGHDK and SYGVNS. V shed 3 bases, J shed 4 bases, and the junction held 8 bases outside the gene matches. There are 16 residues in the CDR3. Treatment given: randomized to nivolumab then ipilimumab (arm A) or the reverse (arm B). Only in-frame clones appear in the TCRdb table, and some are missing; sequencing was by immunoSEQ multiplex PCR. The sample has 3,500 to 4,500 clones, around a third seen once. The chain joins TRBV25-1 to TRBJ2-2; 7 bases fit TRBD2. This clonotype originated in a human donor with melanoma. The sample here was tumor tissue (inferred from file names), taken from a patient given nivolumab and ipilimumab in sequence. CDR3 amino acids: CASSDTGDYLTGELFF. The CDR3 DNA is TGTGCCAGCAGTGACACTGGGGACTATCTCACCGGGGAGCTGTTTTTT.